A selection of T cell receptor beta chains follows, all from one sample in a study of blood T cell repertoires in COVID-19. Data came from immunoSEQ multiplex PCR; TCRdb stores just in-frame clones and leaves some out. This sample yields roughly 380,000 clones, of which about 91% are seen a single time; roughly 1.4% belongs to the top ten. The specimen sequenced was peripheral blood. Receptor source: a woman aged 40-49 years with COVID-19, enrolled during active disease. Each CDR3 is given with its conserved first and last residue. Each record gives: clone size, V gene, CDR3 protein. Size tells how often a clone was seen (once, few, many) or the class of an expanded clone, and some rows leave it out.

. | TRBV28 | CASSLSGTGRVGGYTF
. | TRBV19 | CASSKSGTGFYEQYF
. | TRBV7-9 | CASRPTLGRSYNSPLHF
once | TRBV5-1 | CASSGLQGGNSPLHF
. | TRBV29-1 | CSVTGIAPRNEQFF
. | TRBV29-1 | CSVEKDGTGGEKGTEAFF
. | TRBV11-2 | CASSSQGYGYTF
. | TRBV11-1 | CASSLKRGGHNEQFF
. | TRBV2 | CASSEGGTGMRSTEAFF
. | TRBV4-3 | CASSPRLAGGIEFGETQYF
. | TRBV6-2/TRBV6-3 | CASSYSRQGRTEAFF
once | TRBV29-1 | CSVAPGSGKETQYF
once | TRBV7-8 | CASSLVGGDAYEQYF
. | TRBV7-3 | CASSLRQNTEAFF
. | TRBV18 | CASSPRAATNEKLFF
. | TRBV11-2 | CASSSVSGPFYNEQFF
. | TRBV7-9 | CASSLGRERVNGELFF
once | TRBV4-3 | CASSQSRGRGNQPQHF